A selection of T cell receptor beta chains follows, all from one sample in a study of shared clonotypes between healthy human individuals. Generated by immunoSEQ multiplex PCR, the TCRdb table keeps only in-frame clones and is missing some. The table records over 700,000 clones, 72% of them present only once. The sample was memory CD4+ T cells sorted from blood. The receptors derive from a woman in her twenties or thirties in good health. The CDR3 runs from the conserved cysteine through the conserved F or W. A D gene is named only where the DNA matches it firmly. Part of the rows lack a size; the others show once, few, many or a class for expanded clones.

NA	TRBJ2-2	NA	TRBV29-1	TGCAGCGTTCTAGCGTCCAGGGGTCGCGGGGAGCTGTTTTTT	CSVLASRGRGELFF
NA	TRBJ2-1	NA	TRBV7-9	TGTGCCAGCAGCTCCTTCTCGCGGGTGTTTTTGGGTGAGCAGTTCTTC	CASSSFSRVFLGEQFF
TRBD2	TRBJ2-7	NA	TRBV28	TGTGCCAGCAGCCACGAAACCGAAACCGGACTAGCGGTCGAGGTATCGGACGAGCAGTACTTC	CASSHETETGLAVEVSDEQYF
NA	TRBJ2-7	NA	TRBV7-9	TGTGCCAGCAGCCTACAGGAGACCTACGAGCAGTACTTC	CASSLQETYEQYF
TRBD2	TRBJ2-5	many	TRBV11-3	TGTGCCAGCAGTGAGGGGAGGGGAGCGTACCAAGAGACCCAGTACTTC	CASSEGRGAYQETQYF
NA	TRBJ1-4	few	TRBV6-1	TGTGCCAGCAGTGAGAGGGGGAGGGAGGAAAAACTGTTTTTT	CASSERGREEKLFF
NA	TRBJ1-1	NA	TRBV28	TGTGCCAGCAGGAGGGACATGAACACTGAAGCTTTCTTT	CASRRDMNTEAFF
TRBD2	TRBJ2-1	NA	TRBV9	TGTGCCAGCAGCGGGCTAGCGGGAGTCGGCTACAATGAGCAGTTCTTC	CASSGLAGVGYNEQFF
NA	TRBJ1-1	NA	TRBV28	TGTGCCAGCGAGCAACGCACGGTGAACACTGAAGCTTTCTTT	CASEQRTVNTEAFF
TRBD1	TRBJ1-1	NA	TRBV4-1	TGCGCCAGCAGCCAACTAAACCGCCGGGGACAGGGGAGGACTGAAGCTTTCTTT	CASSQLNRRGQGRTEAFF
NA	TRBJ2-3	NA	TRBV5-1	TGCGCCAGCAGCGAAGAGGGATCCGGAGGGGCGGATACGCAGTATTTT	CASSEEGSGGADTQYF
TRBD1	TRBJ2-7	NA	TRBV6-1	TGTGCCAGCACTGGACAGGGGTTGATCCGTTCCGAGCAGTACTTC	CASTGQGLIRSEQYF
TRBD1	TRBJ2-1	NA	TRBV4-1	TGCGCCAGCAGCCGAGAGACAGGGACGGGGATGGGGCAGTTCTTC	CASSRETGTGMGQFF
NA	TRBJ2-3	once	TRBV19	TGTGCCTCAGGAGCAAAAAGCACAGATACGCAGTATTTT	CASGAKSTDTQYF
NA	TRBJ2-1	NA	TRBV6-5	TGTGCCAGCAGTTACGTAAGCTCCTACAATGAGCAGTTCTTC	CASSYVSSYNEQFF
NA	TRBJ1-1	NA	TRBV7-9	TGTGCCAGCAGCCCACAGGCGAACACTGAAGCTTTCTTT	CASSPQANTEAFF
NA	TRBJ1-4	NA	TRBV20-1	TGCAGTGCTAGTTGGCGAAACGGACTGTTTTTT	CSASWRNGLFF
NA	TRBJ2-3	few	TRBV7-9	TGTGCCAGCAGCTCAACAAAGACGACCACCACAGATACGCAGTATTTT	CASSSTKTTTTDTQYF
TRBD2	TRBJ2-1	few	TRBV14	TGTGCCAGCAGCCAAGATCGGAGCGGGAGAAGGGTCTTC	CASSQDRSGRRVF
TRBD1	TRBJ2-2	NA	TRBV18	TGTGCCAGCTCACTCGGGACAGGGAATTCGGCCGGGGAGCTGTTTTTT	CASSLGTGNSAGELFF
TRBD1	TRBJ1-2	NA	TRBV5-1	TGCGCCAGCAGCTCAACAGGGGCTAACTATGGCTACACCTTC	CASSSTGANYGYTF
NA	TRBJ2-7	NA	TRBV27	TGTGCCAGCAGTTTATTCTTAGGTTCCCACGAGCAGTACTTC	CASSLFLGSHEQYF
NA	TRBJ2-1	NA	TRBV5-4	TGTGCCAGCAGCTTAGGATTAGCGCCAAGCACGGAGCAGTTCTTC	CASSLGLAPSTEQFF
NA	TRBJ2-5	many	TRBV2	TGTGCCAGCAGTGAAGCTCAGGAAGAGACCCAGTACTTC	CASSEAQEETQYF
TRBD1	TRBJ1-1	few	TRBV7-2	TGTGCCAGCAGCTGGACAGGAGCGAACACTGAAGCTTTCTTT	CASSWTGANTEAFF
NA	TRBJ1-1	NA	TRBV6-1	TGTGCCAGCAGCCCCAGGGGCGGGAACACTGAAGCTTTCTTT	CASSPRGGNTEAFF
NA	TRBJ2-4	few	TRBV4-2	TGTGCCAGCAGCCTTCCGGTGGGGGATAAAAACATTCAGTACTTC	CASSLPVGDKNIQYF
NA	TRBJ2-7	NA	TRBV4-1	TGCGCCAGCAGCCAAGACCCAAAAGCGTGTCAGTTCTGCGAGCAGTACTTC	CASSQDPKACQFCEQYF
NA	TRBJ2-5	NA	TRBV18	TGTGCCAGCTCACCCCAACGGGGGACTGAAGAGACCCAGTACTTC	CASSPQRGTEETQYF
TRBD1	TRBJ1-2	once	TRBV29-1	TGCAGCGTTGAGGGACAGCCTAACTATGGCTACACCTTC	CSVEGQPNYGYTF
NA	TRBJ2-7	NA	TRBV6-1	TGTGCCAGCAGTGAACAAACTGGGAGTTCGGGGGAGCAGTACTTC	CASSEQTGSSGEQYF
TRBD2	TRBJ2-7	few	TRBV28	TGTGCCAGCAGTCTCGGTCCGGGAGGGATCTACGAGCAGTACTTC	CASSLGPGGIYEQYF
TRBD2	TRBJ2-7	many	TRBV6-5	TGTGCCAGCAGTCCAAGACTAGCGGGATACTACGAGCAGTACTTC	CASSPRLAGYYEQYF
NA	TRBJ1-5	NA	TRBV28	TGTGCCAGCACCCCTGGCCAACAGCCCCAGCATTTT	CASTPGQQPQHF
NA	TRBJ1-5	NA	TRBV5-5	TGTGCCAGCAGTGCGTGGAGCAATCAGCCCCAGCATTTT	CASSAWSNQPQHF
NA	TRBJ1-5	few	TRBV6-1	TGTGCCAGCAGTGGGGGGCGCAATCAGCCCCAGCATTTT	CASSGGRNQPQHF
TRBD1	TRBJ1-2	NA	TRBV28	TGTGCCAGCAGTTTAGAGCCGGGACAGGTTAACTATGGCTACACCTTC	CASSLEPGQVNYGYTF
TRBD1	TRBJ1-1	NA	TRBV7-9	TGTGCCAGCCTCCGGGACAGCGAGAACACTGAAGCTTTCTTT	CASLRDSENTEAFF